Below, 21 T cell receptor beta chains from the same sample are listed, as sequenced in a study of T and B cells in COVID-19 patients. Multiplex PCR with BIOMED2 TRB-A/B primer pools amplified TRB rearrangements. TCRdb ran MiXCR on the multiplex PCR reads and lists one entry per CDR3 protein. The sample lists roughly 27,000 distinct CDR3 sequences, about 33% occurring once. From blood, roughly 220-550 ng of genomic DNA served as TRB template. The source material was blood. The receptors derive from a human donor who had recovered from COVID-19.

The V gene is TRBV7-2, the J gene TRBJ1-1, with TRBD1 as a possible D gene (5 bases). The germline CDR1 and CDR2 sequences are SGHTA and FQGNSA. The CDR3 length is 13 residues. The V and J ends lost 1 base and 11 bases respectively, with 14 bases between them. The CDR3 nucleotides read TGTGCCAGCAGCTTAGGCGCAGGGACGGGGGCTTTCTTT. Protein: CASSLGAGTGAFF.

The chain recombines TRBV19 with TRBJ2-7; 7 nucleotides align to TRBD1. The J segment lost 4 bases and the V segment lost 5 bases, leaving 8 bases of the junction unmatched. Per the germline V gene, CDR1 is LNHDA and CDR2 is SQIVND (reference sequence). The CDR3 is 14 residues long. CDR3 amino acids: CASSLTGSRYEQYF. The CDR3 DNA reads as TGTGCCAGTAGTCTGACAGGGAGTCGGTACGAGCAGTACTTC.

The chain is built from TRBV5-1 and TRBJ2-5; D gene uncertain. The V end was cut by 4 bases, the J end by 4 bases, with 11 bases between. Germline V gene sequence: CDR1 SGHRS, CDR2 YFSETQ. This CDR3 is 13 amino acids long. Here the CDR3 DNA reads TGCGCCAGCAGCACCGGACCGACAGAGACCCAGTACTTC. Encoded protein: CASSTGPTETQYF.

This clonotype was found many times. This chain uses TRBV12-3 or TRBV12-4 with TRBJ2-5; 8 nucleotides align to TRBD2. The CDR3 sequence is 14 residues long. J gave up 4 bases and V 8 bases, and 9 bases lay outside the gene matches. In nucleotides, the CDR3 is TGTGCCAGCTCACTAGCGGACTCGGGAGAGACCCAGTACTTC. Its protein product is CASSLADSGETQYF.

This clonotype was detected a few times. CDR3 sequence: CATSRDLDTGELFF. For the CDR3, the DNA is TGTGCCACCAGCAGAGATCTAGACACCGGGGAGCTGTTTTTT. The gene calls are TRBV15 and TRBJ2-2; D gene unclear. Trimming took off 0 bases at V and 3 bases at J, with 5 bases between the two ends. CDR1 is LNHNV, CDR2 YYDKDF, per germline (reference sequence). The CDR3 has 14 residues.

The chain carries TRBV7-2 and TRBJ2-5, with D possibly called TRBD1 or TRBD2 (6 bases each). The V and J ends lost 6 bases and 0 bases respectively, with 14 bases between them. The CDR3 sequence is 15 residues long. CDR1 and CDR2 (germline): SGHTA, FQGNSA. The CDR3 sequence is CASSPGGPYQETQYF. The CDR3 DNA follows: TGTGCCAGCAGTCCCGGGGGCCCGTACCAAGAGACCCAGTACTTC.

The rearrangement joins TRBV4-3 to TRBJ1-2; D might be TRBD1 (5 bases). This CDR3 is built from 16 residues. The germline gives CDR1 LGHNA, CDR2 YSLEER. Trimming removed 0 bases at V and 6 bases at J, with 17 bases between. This CDR3 reads CASSQELAGTYNGYTF. CDR3 nucleotide sequence: TGCGCCAGCAGCCAAGAATTAGCAGGGACGTACAATGGCTACACCTTC.

This clonotype was counted a few times. The chain employs TRBV7-2 and TRBJ2-3; D may correspond to TRBD1 or TRBD2 (5 bases each). Germline CDR1 and CDR2: SGHTA and FQGNSA. V shed 7 bases and J shed 2 bases, with 13 bases lying between them. The CDR3 spans 14 residues. The CDR3 coding sequence is TGTGCCAGCACCCGTGGGGGTTACACAGATACGCAGTATTTT. Amino acid sequence: CASTRGGYTDTQYF.

In this sample, this clonotype is medium-sized. The chain employs TRBV29-1 and TRBJ2-1; TRBD1 might be the D (6 bases). V lost 5 bases and J 0 bases, leaving 11 bases between the germline ends. The CDR3 has 14 residues. The V gene's germline CDR1 is SQVTM and CDR2 ANQGSEA. The CDR3 here is CSVIRGFSYNEQFF. CDR3 bases: TGCAGCGTTATCAGGGGATTCTCCTACAATGAGCAGTTCTTC.

This clonotype was detected a few times. This chain joins TRBV12-3 or TRBV12-4 and TRBJ1-5; D remains unclear. The CDR3 covers 15 residues. The germline V and J ends were trimmed by 3 bases and 0 bases, with 9 bases remaining between them. The CDR3 nucleotides are TGTGCCAGCAGTTTTTTTGGAGGTAGCAATCAGCCCCAGCATTTT. It specifies CASSFFGGSNQPQHF.

This clonotype occurred a few times. The chain has TRBV27 and TRBJ2-7; a possible D gene is TRBD2 (7 bases). The CDR3 runs 17 residues. V lost 2 bases, J lost 4 bases, and 21 bases lay in between. Germline-derived CDR1 and CDR2 are MNHEY and SMNVEV (reference sequence). CDR3 coding DNA: TGTGCCAGCAGTTTAAAGAGATTTGGGGGGGGCTGGTACGAGCAGTACTTC. Translating it yields CASSLKRFGGGWYEQYF.

This clonotype has just a few counts. CDR3 protein: CASSPGTITDTQYF. In DNA form, the CDR3 reads TGTGCCAGCAGTCCCGGGACCATCACAGATACGCAGTATTTT. The V call is TRBV6-2 or TRBV6-3, the J call TRBJ2-3, with D possibly called TRBD1 or TRBD2 (5 bases each). Germline values: CDR1 MNHEY, CDR2 SVGEGT. V gave up 5 bases and J gave up 2 bases, with 11 bases separating them. The CDR3 sequence is 14 residues long.

This clonotype occurred a few times. The junction departs from the called germline gene at one end, perhaps through a read error. V gene TRBV4-3 combines with J gene TRBJ2-1; possible D gene TRBD2, 5 bases. Germline assignment: CDR1 LGHNA and CDR2 YSLEER. This CDR3 is 18 amino acids long. The CDR3 spells CASSPHGMAGSSYNEQFF. For the CDR3, the DNA is TGTGCCAGCAGTCCTCATGGGATGGCGGGCAGCTCCTACAATGAGCAGTTCTTC.

V is TRBV12-3 or TRBV12-4 and J is TRBJ2-5; 9 bases match TRBD1. The CDR3 runs to 15 residues. Germline trimming cut 6 bases from V and 3 bases from J; bases unmatched to any gene: 8. The CDR3 region is CASRFSGTGKETQYF. In DNA form, the CDR3 reads TGTGCCAGCAGATTCTCCGGGACAGGGAAAGAGACCCAGTACTTC.

V gene TRBV6-2 or TRBV6-3 combines with J gene TRBJ2-7; D uncertain. Germline V lookup: CDR1 MNHEY, CDR2 SVGEGT. Trimming shortened V by 8 bases and J by 7 bases, and 12 bases separated the two germline ends. CDR3 length: 11 residues. Here the CDR3 reads CASLGFGEQYF. The CDR3 region has the DNA TGTGCCAGCTTAGGATTTGGAGAGCAGTACTTC.

This clonotype was counted at least ten times. The chain combines TRBV18 with TRBJ2-3; 7 bases are shared with TRBD2. In germline, CDR1 is KGHSH, CDR2 LQKENI. The CDR3 totals 14 residues. V shed 5 bases and J 6 bases; nucleotides not matched to a gene: 8. CDR3 DNA sequence: TGTGCCAGCTCATCAGGACTAGTGCCGGATACGCAGTATTTT. Its translation is CASSSGLVPDTQYF.

In its sample, this clonotype ranks as medium-sized. The gene calls are TRBV19 and TRBJ2-3; no clear D. The V end lost 9 bases, the J end lost 2 bases, and 15 bases lay between the germline ends. The germline gives CDR1 LNHDA, CDR2 SQIVND (reference sequence). The CDR3 is 14 residues long. This CDR3 is CASCRVANTDTQYF. The CDR3 DNA is TGTGCCAGCTGCCGGGTAGCCAACACAGATACGCAGTATTTT.

J is TRBJ1-3 and V is TRBV6-5; D gene unclear. Germline V gives CDR1 MNHEY, CDR2 SVGAGI. The CDR3 has 16 amino acids. Trimming pared 6 bases from V and 0 bases from J, leaving 15 bases between. Here the CDR3 reads CASSRLGKDSGNTIYF. DNA of the CDR3: TGTGCCAGCAGCCGCCTCGGGAAAGACTCTGGAAACACCATATATTTT.

The J gene is TRBJ1-1, the V gene TRBV11-1, with D possibly TRBD1 on 5 matching bases. Looked up from germline, CDR1 is SGHAT and CDR2 is FQDESV (reference sequence). The CDR3 runs 14 residues. Trimming cost V 3 bases and J 0 bases, with 8 bases left between them. CDR3 nucleotides: TGTGCCAGCAGCTTTTGGGGGTTGAACACTGAAGCTTTCTTT. The encoded protein is CASSFWGLNTEAFF.

This clonotype appeared a few times. The CDR3 bases are TGTGCCAGCTCCGGACAGGGGAGGGCCTACGAGCAGTACTTC. As protein: CASSGQGRAYEQYF. The chain is built from TRBV27 and TRBJ2-7, with 9 bases matching TRBD1. The CDR3 totals 14 residues. Germline V CDR1 and CDR2: MNHEY, SMNVEV (reference sequence). The V segment lost 8 bases and the J segment 2 bases; nucleotides outside the gene matches: 7.

V and J are TRBV7-6 and TRBJ2-7; D perhaps matches TRBD2 (6 bases). V was clipped by 1 base and J by 2 bases, with 18 bases between them. Germline V CDR1 and CDR2: SGHVS, FNYEAQ. This CDR3 has 17 residues. The CDR3 here is CASSLEVVGLQTYEQYF. CDR3 DNA sequence: TGTGCCAGCAGCTTAGAAGTGGTCGGACTACAAACCTACGAGCAGTACTTC.